This T cell receptor (beta chain) was profiled in a study of identical twins. Study results and limitations: The degree of excess twin sharing was weaker in beta out-of-frame sequences. Low generation-probability sequences were in excess among twin-shared out-of-frame alpha sequences.

CDR1 is DFQATT, CDR2 SNEGSKA, per germline (reference sequence). V was cut by 5 bases and J by 10 bases, with 21 bases left in between. There are 14 residues in the CDR3. Using its own MiXCR run on the 5' RACE reads, TCRdb lists one record per CDR3 protein. Of around 370,000 distinct CDR3 sequences listed, 9% to 10% are singletons. With respect to this clonotype: Its specificity is unknown.

This sequence was found in a woman in her fifties or sixties in good health. The sequenced sample was naive T cells sorted from blood. V usage is TRBV20-1 and J usage is TRBJ2-1; D call uncertain. CDR3 in amino acids: CSAAGEARSSEQFF. The CDR3 DNA reads as TGCAGTGCTGCTGGCGAGGCCCGCTCCTCCGAGCAGTTCTTC.